The 12 T cell receptor beta chains below all came from one sample that was sequenced in a study of T cells after yellow fever vaccination. One entry per CDR3 protein results from TCRdb running MiXCR on the 5' RACE reads. The sample consists of about 510,000 distinct CDR3 sequences, 21% of them appearing once. The sequenced sample was PBMCs, obtained roughly 23 days after the first yellow fever vaccination. The receptor source for this set is a man aged 18 to 29 who received the YFV17D yellow fever vaccine.

This clonotype has ten or more counts. V and J are TRBV7-8 and TRBJ1-1, with TRBD1 matching 10 bases. Losses at the gene ends were 2 bases for V and 4 bases for J; bases not matched to a gene: 7. Germline V CDR1 and CDR2: SGHVS, FQNEAQ. The CDR3 loop spans 16 amino acids. CDR3 bases: TGTGCCAGCAGCTTAAAGAGGGACAGGGGACGCACTGAAGCTTTCTTT. Translation gives CASSLKRDRGRTEAFF.

In its sample, this clonotype was seen a few times. The chain is built from TRBV7-2 and TRBJ1-6; D gene uncertain. The V gene's germline CDR1 is SGHTA and CDR2 FQGNSA. Trimming cost V 2 bases and J 7 bases, with 6 bases left between them. CDR3 length: 13 amino acids. Here the CDR3 reads CASSLRKNSPLHF. CDR3 DNA sequence: TGTGCCAGCAGCTTACGCAAAAATTCACCCCTCCACTTT.

This clonotype has more than one count but fewer than ten. This chain uses TRBV11-2 with TRBJ2-3; D may be TRBD1 (6 bases). The V end was cut by 8 bases, the J end by 0 bases, with 15 bases between. CDR3 length: 15 amino acids. Germline CDR1 is SGHAT and CDR2 is FQNNGV. CDR3 protein: CASGLTGTSTDTQYF. In DNA, the CDR3 is TGTGCCAGCGGACTCACAGGGACCAGCACAGATACGCAGTATTTT.

This clonotype was picked up a small number of times. V and J are TRBV4-1 and TRBJ1-5, with D uncertain. V lost 1 base, J lost 4 bases, and 14 bases lay in between. Germline lookup yields CDR1 MGHRA and CDR2 YSYEKL. The CDR3 length is 16 residues. The CDR3 coding sequence is TGCGCCAGCAGCCAAGCCCTTATGTCTTATAATCAGCCCCAGCATTTT. Its translation is CASSQALMSYNQPQHF.

This clonotype was found a few times. V gene TRBV6-1 combines with J gene TRBJ1-5; TRBD1 matches 9 bases. Germline CDR1 is MNHNS and CDR2 is SASEGT. Trimming removed 6 bases from V and 7 bases from J; junction bases left unmatched: 7. CDR3 size: 14 residues. Here the CDR3 reads CASSGQGMKQPQHF. The CDR3 DNA is TGTGCCAGCAGCGGACAGGGGATGAAACAGCCCCAGCATTTT.

The V call is TRBV24-1, the J call TRBJ2-7, with 7 nucleotides matching TRBD1. The trim removed 6 bases at V and 0 bases at J, leaving 7 bases unmatched. CDR1 and CDR2 (germline): KGHDR, SFDVKD. The CDR3 runs to 15 residues. The CDR3 sequence: CATSKHRGNSYEQYF. DNA for the CDR3: TGTGCCACCAGTAAACACAGGGGCAACTCCTACGAGCAGTACTTC.

The sample holds a few counts of this clonotype. The chain uses TRBV6-2 or TRBV6-3 and TRBJ2-2, with 14 bases that match TRBD2. The germline V gene encodes CDR1 MNHEY and CDR2 SVGEGT. The CDR3 covers 19 residues. Trimming cost V 4 bases and J 1 base; bases outside gene matches: 8. The CDR3 DNA reads as TGTGCCAGCAGTTCACCGGGACTAGCGGGGGAGATGAACACCGGGGAGCTGTTTTTT. This translates into CASSSPGLAGEMNTGELFF.

The gene calls are TRBV12-3 or TRBV12-4 and TRBJ1-6; D not resolved. V dropped 7 bases and J dropped 10 bases, with 17 bases sitting between them. The CDR3 length is 14 residues. The DNA of the CDR3 is TGTGCCAGCACCATTCAGTTTTTGGGCTCACCCCTCCACTTT. As protein: CASTIQFLGSPLHF.

This clonotype was observed a few times. J is TRBJ2-3 and V is TRBV9, with D unclear. The germline CDR1 and CDR2 sequences are SGDLS and YYNGEE. V lost 4 bases, J lost 6 bases, and 18 bases lay in between. The CDR3 extends over 15 amino acids. This CDR3 is CASSPLYDSLDTQYF. In nucleotides, the CDR3 is TGTGCCAGCAGCCCGCTTTACGATAGTTTGGATACGCAGTATTTT.

This clonotype was seen a handful of times. The genes are TRBV28 and TRBJ1-5; D is ambiguous. V lost 3 bases to trimming and J lost 3 bases, with 9 bases between them. From germline, CDR1 is MDHEN and CDR2 SYDVKM. The CDR3 spans 14 residues. CDR3 in amino acids: CASSFDGDNQPQHF. Written as DNA, the CDR3 is TGTGCCAGCAGTTTTGACGGGGACAATCAGCCCCAGCATTTT.

The CDR3 nucleotides read TGTGCCAGCAGCCCCACAAGGCTTCCCGGGGAGCTGTTTTTT. Translating gives CASSPTRLPGELFF. The chain uses TRBV7-9 and TRBJ2-2, with D hard to call. V dropped 5 bases and J dropped 6 bases, with 13 bases sitting between them. The V gene's germline CDR1 is SEHNR and CDR2 FQNEAQ (reference sequence). The CDR3 is 14 amino acids.

This clonotype appeared a few times. At one end, the junction sequence differs from germline, possibly due to a read error. This rearrangement joins TRBV7-3 to TRBJ2-1; the match to TRBD2 covers 10 bases. Germline values: CDR1 SGHTA, CDR2 FQGTGA. The CDR3 covers 17 residues. The CDR3 is CASSVTGTSVVNNEQFF. In DNA, the CDR3 is TGTGCCAGCAGCGTAACCGGGACTAGCGTGGTTAACAATGAGCAGTTCTTC.